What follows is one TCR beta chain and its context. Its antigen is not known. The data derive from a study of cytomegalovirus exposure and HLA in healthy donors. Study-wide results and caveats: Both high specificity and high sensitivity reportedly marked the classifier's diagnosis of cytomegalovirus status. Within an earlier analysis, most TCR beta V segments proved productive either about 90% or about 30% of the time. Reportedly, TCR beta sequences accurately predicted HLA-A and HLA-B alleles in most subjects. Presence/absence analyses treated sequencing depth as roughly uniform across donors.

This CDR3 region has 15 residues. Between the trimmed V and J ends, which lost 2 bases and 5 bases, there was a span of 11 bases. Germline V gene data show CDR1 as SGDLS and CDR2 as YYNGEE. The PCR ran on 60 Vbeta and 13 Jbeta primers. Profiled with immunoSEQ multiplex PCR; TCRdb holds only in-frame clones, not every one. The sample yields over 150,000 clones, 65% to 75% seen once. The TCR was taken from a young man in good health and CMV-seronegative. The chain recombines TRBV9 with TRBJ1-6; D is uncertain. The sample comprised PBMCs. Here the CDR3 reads CASSVMGGHNSPLHF. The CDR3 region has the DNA TGTGCCAGCAGCGTCATGGGTGGGCATAATTCACCCCTCCACTTT.